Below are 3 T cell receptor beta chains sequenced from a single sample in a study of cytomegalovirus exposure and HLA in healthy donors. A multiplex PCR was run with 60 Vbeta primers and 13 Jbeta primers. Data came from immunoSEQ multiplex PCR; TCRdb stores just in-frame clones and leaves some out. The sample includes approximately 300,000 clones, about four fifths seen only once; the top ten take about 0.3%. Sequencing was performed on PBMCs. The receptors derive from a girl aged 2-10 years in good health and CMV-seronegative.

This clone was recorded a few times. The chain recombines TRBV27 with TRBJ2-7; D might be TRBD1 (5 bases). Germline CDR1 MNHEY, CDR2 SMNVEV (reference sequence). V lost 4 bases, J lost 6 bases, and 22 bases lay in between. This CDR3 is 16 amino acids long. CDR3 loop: CASSSARPPQGSEQYF. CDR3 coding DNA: TGTGCCAGCAGTTCTGCCCGCCCACCTCAGGGAAGCGAGCAGTACTTC.

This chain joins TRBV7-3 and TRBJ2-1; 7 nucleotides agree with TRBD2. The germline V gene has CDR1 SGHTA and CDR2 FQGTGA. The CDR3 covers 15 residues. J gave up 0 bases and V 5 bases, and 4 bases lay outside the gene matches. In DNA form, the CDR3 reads TGTGCCAGCAGCCCCAGCGGGGTCTCCTACAATGAGCAGTTCTTC. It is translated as CASSPSGVSYNEQFF.

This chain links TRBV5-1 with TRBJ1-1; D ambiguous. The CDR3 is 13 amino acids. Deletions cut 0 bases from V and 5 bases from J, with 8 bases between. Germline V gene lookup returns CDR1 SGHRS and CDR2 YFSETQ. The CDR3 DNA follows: TGCGCCAGCAGCTTGGGGGCGGGGACTGAAGCTTTCTTT. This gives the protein CASSLGAGTEAFF. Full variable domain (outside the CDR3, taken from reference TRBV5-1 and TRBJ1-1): KAGVTQTPRYLIKTRGQQVTLSCSPISGHRSVSWYQQTPGQGLQFLFEYFSETQRNKGNFPGRFSGRQFSNSRSEMNVSTLELGDSALYLCASSLGAGTEAFFGQGTRLTVV.